This T cell receptor (beta chain) was sequenced in a study of Tregs in tolerant kidney transplant recipients. General study points: Biological reproducibility was not directly addressed, but technical replication error appeared minimal.

Concerning this clone itself: What it binds is unknown. The identical CDR3 is also encoded by other nucleotide sequences in the sample.

Germline lookup yields CDR1 SGHNT and CDR2 YYREEE (reference sequence). V lost 4 bases to trimming and J lost 2 bases, with 21 bases between them. This CDR3 has 17 residues. Data came from immunoSEQ multiplex PCR; TCRdb stores just in-frame clones and leaves some out. The repertoire holds some 240,000 clones, around 81% seen once, with approximately 0.69% in the top ten. The sample comprised CD4+ T cells from blood. This clonotype was sampled from a human donor in good health. This sequence joins TRBV5-4 and TRBJ1-1, with D perhaps TRBD1 (6 bases). The CDR3 here is CASSPKGGAGTNTEAFF. In DNA, the CDR3 is TGTGCCAGCAGCCCGAAGGGGGGCGCCGGCACAAACACTGAAGCTTTCTTT.